This TCR beta chain originates from a study of blood T cell repertoires in COVID-19. V lost 3 bases to trimming and J lost 4 bases, with 12 bases between them. This CDR3 has 14 residues. Per the germline V gene, CDR1 is KGHSH and CDR2 is LQKENI. The assay was immunoSEQ multiplex PCR, and TCRdb's table has in-frame clones only and misses some. The table has approximately 32,000 clones, approximately 91% seen once. V and J are TRBV18 and TRBJ2-5; D uncertain. This receptor was taken from a man between 60 and 70 years old with acute or convalescent COVID-19. The sample taken for sequencing was peripheral blood. The CDR3 DNA reads as TGTGCCAGCTCACCGGGTGGGCGTCGAGAGACCCAGTACTTC. Amino acids: CASSPGGRRETQYF.